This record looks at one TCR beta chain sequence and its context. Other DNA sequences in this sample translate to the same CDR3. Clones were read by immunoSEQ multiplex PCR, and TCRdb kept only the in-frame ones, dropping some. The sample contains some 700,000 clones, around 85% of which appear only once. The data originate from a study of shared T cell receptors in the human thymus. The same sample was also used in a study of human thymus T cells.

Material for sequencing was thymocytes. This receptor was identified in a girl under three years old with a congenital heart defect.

This chain's CDR3 is CASSYSGGGSYEQYF. The CDR3 DNA is TGTGCCAGCAGTTACTCGGGGGGGGGCTCCTACGAGCAGTACTTC. J is TRBJ2-7 and V is TRBV6-5; the match to TRBD2 covers 7 bases. The germline V gene encodes CDR1 MNHEY and CDR2 SVGAGI. V shed 0 bases, J shed 0 bases, and the junction held 2 bases outside the gene matches. The CDR3 sequence is 15 residues long.